The 9 T cell receptor beta chains presented below share a single source sample, sequenced in a study of T cells in Graves' hyperthyroidism and ophthalmopathy. Regions amplified from RNA transcripts were the TCR beta CDR3 regions. A set of HTBI primers served as the primers for a first-round RT-PCR of the TCR CDR3. MiXCR was run by TCRdb on the multiplex PCR reads, yielding one entry per CDR3 protein. The sample carries over 250,000 distinct CDR3 sequences, roughly 20% recorded once. The sequencing input was blood. These receptor sequences come from a man aged 25-45 years with Graves' ophthalmopathy.

The chain employs TRBV28 and TRBJ1-4, with D perhaps matching TRBD1 (6 bases). The CDR3 spans 16 residues. CDR1 is MDHEN, CDR2 SYDVKM, per germline. Between the trimmed V and J ends, which lost 6 bases and 2 bases, there was a span of 16 bases. This chain's CDR3 is CASRRAYRVTNEKLFF. DNA for the CDR3: TGTGCCAGCAGACGCGCCTACAGGGTTACTAATGAAAAACTGTTTTTT.

V and J are TRBV2 and TRBJ2-3, with TRBD1 matching 7 bases. From germline, CDR1 is SNHLY and CDR2 FYNNEI. This CDR3 has 14 residues. V was pared by 6 bases and J by 4 bases, with 7 bases of the junction left unmatched. The CDR3 loop reads CASRSVGGADTQYF. The CDR3 DNA is TGTGCCAGCAGGTCGGTAGGGGGCGCAGATACGCAGTATTTT.

This clonotype was recorded many times. V usage is TRBV18 and J usage is TRBJ1-1, with D tentatively TRBD1 (5 bases). Germline CDR1 and CDR2: KGHSH and LQKENI. The CDR3 loop spans 13 amino acids. Between the trimmed V and J ends, which lost 6 bases and 1 base, there was a span of 9 bases. The CDR3 loop is CASSRQKNTEAFF. The CDR3 nucleotides are TGTGCCAGCTCGCGACAGAAGAACACTGAAGCTTTCTTT.

This clonotype was counted many times. The chain recombines TRBV9 with TRBJ2-7; 8 nucleotides match TRBD2. Germline values: CDR1 SGDLS, CDR2 YYNGEE. With 7 bases clipped from V and 2 bases from J, the junction kept 11 bases outside the gene matches. The CDR3 has 15 amino acids. The DNA of the CDR3 is TGTGCCAGCTCCCCCTGGGGAGCGGGAGCCTACGAGCAGTACTTC. Protein sequence: CASSPWGAGAYEQYF. Based on the CDR3 plus reference TRBV9 and TRBJ2-7, the full variable domain is DSGVTQTPKHLITATGQRVTLRCSPRSGDLSVYWYQQSLDQGLQFLIQYYNGEERAKGNILERFSAQQFPDLHSELNLSSLELGDSALYFCASSPWGAGAYEQYFGPGTRLTVT.

This clonotype has a handful of counts. The rearrangement links TRBV5-4 to TRBJ2-7; 9 nucleotides line up with TRBD2. Per the germline V gene, CDR1 is SGHNT and CDR2 is YYREEE (reference sequence). The V gene end was trimmed by 2 bases and the J gene end by 5 bases; junction bases not matched to a gene: 8. This CDR3 contains 15 residues. The CDR3 spells CASSLRLAGLDEQYF. Here the CDR3 DNA reads TGTGCCAGCAGCTTAAGGCTAGCGGGGCTAGACGAGCAGTACTTC.

This clonotype was seen only a few times. The chain links TRBV2 to TRBJ1-4; D uncertain. Per the germline V gene, CDR1 is SNHLY and CDR2 is FYNNEI. The CDR3 totals 14 residues. V was shortened by 4 bases and J by 0 bases, with 6 bases between the two germline ends. CDR3 bases: TGTGCCAGCAGTGGAGGAACAACTAATGAAAAACTGTTTTTT. Translated, it gives CASSGGTTNEKLFF. The whole variable domain, remainder taken from reference TRBV2 and TRBJ1-4, is EPEVTQTPSHQVTQMGQEVILRCVPISNHLYFYWYRQILGQKVEFLVSFYNNEISEKSEIFDDQFSVERPDGSNFTLKIRSTKLEDSAMYFCASSGGTTNEKLFFGSGTQLSVL.

This chain uses TRBV29-1 with TRBJ1-1, with no clear D. Trimming shortened V by 6 bases and J by 0 bases, and 11 bases separated the two germline ends. The CDR3 spans 13 residues. The germline gives CDR1 SQVTM, CDR2 ANQGSEA. The CDR3 coding sequence is TGCAGCGTCGGCCATGCTATGAACACTGAAGCTTTCTTT. This codes for CSVGHAMNTEAFF.

The chain uses TRBV6-1 and TRBJ2-5; 8 bases fit TRBD2. Germline-derived CDR1 and CDR2 are MNHNS and SASEGT. The junction had 7 bases not matched to a gene; V was cut back by 6 bases and J by 7 bases. The CDR3 runs 13 residues. CDR3 bases: TGTGCCAGCAGACTAGCGGACCAGGGGACCCAGTACTTC. Encoded protein: CASRLADQGTQYF.

The genes are TRBV27 and TRBJ2-1; D is tentatively TRBD1 or TRBD2 (5 bases each). Germline assignment: CDR1 MNHEY and CDR2 SMNVEV (reference sequence). This CDR3 spans 15 amino acids. With 4 bases removed from V and 7 bases from J, the gap between germline ends came to 17 bases. CDR3 DNA sequence: TGTGCCAGCAGTTATATGGTAGGGACCAAAAATGAGCAGTTCTTC. Protein: CASSYMVGTKNEQFF.